This T cell receptor beta chain stems from a study of sequential checkpoint blockade in melanoma. Study at large: Each arm's sequence ended with maintenance nivolumab. Matched biopsies came pretreatment and at week 13 for 20 to 25 patients. Broader study findings: Response in arm A was associated with pretreatment TIL clonality. PD-L1 staining and CD8+ counts, not mutational load, tracked tumor T-cell clonality.

This clone has a handful of counts. What it binds is unknown. Treatment noted: randomized to nivolumab then ipilimumab (arm A) or the reverse (arm B). TCRdb keeps only in-frame clones here, not all; method: immunoSEQ multiplex PCR. The profile shows around 3,500 clones, 17% of them singletons. Trimming removed 5 bases at V and 1 base at J, with 14 bases between. Germline V gene sequence: CDR1 MNHGY, CDR2 SAAAGT. The CDR3 has 15 amino acids. The source material was tumor tissue (inferred from file names), sampled from a patient given nivolumab and ipilimumab in sequence. The TCR originated in a human donor with melanoma. The V call is TRBV6-8, the J call TRBJ1-1; D is possibly TRBD1 (6 bases). CDR3 DNA: TGTGCCAGCAGTCTCCATATGACAGGGAACACTGAAGCTTTCTTT. This codes for CASSLHMTGNTEAFF.